Below, 16 T cell receptor beta chains from the same sample are listed, as sequenced in a study of T cell responses to AZD1222 COVID-19 vaccine. This table comes from immunoSEQ multiplex PCR, and its TCRdb copy is limited to in-frame clones, with some not included. The data show 150,000 or so clones, 85% to 95% seen once. This specimen consisted of peripheral blood, obtained on day 0 of AZD1222 vaccination. The receptors stem from an adult in good health.

V and J are TRBV2 and TRBJ2-7; perhaps TRBD1 as D (5 bases). V was trimmed by 4 bases and J by 6 bases, leaving 13 bases between them. The V gene's germline CDR1 is SNHLY and CDR2 FYNNEI. This CDR3 is built from 13 residues. CDR3 DNA: TGTGCCAGCAGTGCGGTCAGGGTGGGCGAGCAGTACTTC. It is translated as CASSAVRVGEQYF.

The DNA of the CDR3 is TGTGCCATCAGTGGTAGTGCGGGAGGGAACCAAGAGACCCAGTACTTC. It is translated as CAISGSAGGNQETQYF. The gene calls are TRBV10-3 and TRBJ2-5, with 9 nucleotides matching TRBD2. J gave up 0 bases and V 4 bases, and 6 bases lay outside the gene matches. Per the germline V gene, CDR1 is ENHRY and CDR2 is SYGVKD. The CDR3 totals 16 residues.

This clone occurred a few times. The chain recombines TRBV5-1 with TRBJ1-3, with a tentative D call TRBD1 (6 bases). Germline-derived CDR1 and CDR2 are SGHRS and YFSETQ. Between the trimmed V and J ends, which lost 1 base and 3 bases, there was a span of 11 bases. This CDR3 contains 15 residues. The CDR3 is CASSLRAGDGNTIYF. The CDR3 nucleotides read TGCGCCAGCAGCTTGAGGGCAGGGGATGGAAACACCATATATTTT. The full variable domain, completed using reference TRBV5-1 and TRBJ1-3, is KAGVTQTPRYLIKTRGQQVTLSCSPISGHRSVSWYQQTPGQGLQFLFEYFSETQRNKGNFPGRFSGRQFSNSRSEMNVSTLELGDSALYLCASSLRAGDGNTIYFGEGSWLTVV.

This chain links TRBV28 with TRBJ1-2, with D possibly TRBD1 on 5 matching bases. The CDR3 runs 13 residues. Trimming took 3 bases from V and 4 from J, leaving 9 bases between them. From germline, CDR1 is MDHEN and CDR2 SYDVKM. CDR3: CASSLGLPYGYTF. The CDR3 DNA is TGTGCCAGCAGTTTGGGACTCCCCTATGGCTACACCTTC.

This chain connects TRBV5-4 to TRBJ1-1; TRBD1 matches 10 bases. Per germline, CDR1 SGHNT and CDR2 YYREEE (reference sequence). The CDR3 has 16 amino acids. V gave up 5 bases and J gave up 3 bases; unmatched junction bases: 10. The CDR3 region is CASSSGQGVIDTEAFF. The CDR3 DNA reads as TGTGCCAGCAGTAGTGGACAGGGGGTGATAGACACTGAAGCTTTCTTT. The full variable domain, rest sourced from reference TRBV5-4 and TRBJ1-1, is ETGVTQSPTHLIKTRGQQVTLRCSSQSGHNTVSWYQQALGQGPQFIFQYYREEENGRGNFPPRFSGLQFPNYSSELNVNALELDDSALYLCASSSGQGVIDTEAFFGQGTRLTVV.

This chain connects TRBV6-5 to TRBJ2-7; the D is unclear. Germline V lookup: CDR1 MNHEY, CDR2 SVGAGI. Trimming cost V 6 bases and J 5 bases, with 17 bases left between them. The CDR3 spans 14 residues. CDR3 protein: CASRLLAVVDEQYF. The DNA of the CDR3 is TGTGCCAGCAGATTACTGGCAGTTGTTGACGAGCAGTACTTC.

This clone was recorded only once. The rearrangement uses TRBV28 and TRBJ2-7; 7 nucleotides align to TRBD1. J gave up 1 base and V 5 bases, and 8 bases lay outside the gene matches. CDR3 length: 15 amino acids. Germline loops: CDR1 MDHEN, CDR2 SYDVKM. The CDR3 region is CASSDATGLSYEQYF. CDR3 bases: TGTGCCAGCAGTGATGCGACAGGGCTGTCCTACGAGCAGTACTTC.

The rearrangement joins TRBV13 to TRBJ2-6; D is possibly TRBD2 (7 bases). V dropped 7 bases and J dropped 3 bases, with 25 bases sitting between them. Germline-derived CDR1 and CDR2 are PRHDT and FYEKMQ (reference sequence). The CDR3 runs 19 residues. Written as DNA, the CDR3 is TGTGCCAGCACCCCAAGGGCCGGTGGGGGGGCTTTTGGGGCCAACGTCCTGACTTTC. Encoded protein: CASTPRAGGGAFGANVLTF.

The J gene is TRBJ2-7, the V gene TRBV29-1; 11 bases are a match to TRBD2. V lost 6 bases and J lost 1; bases outside the gene matches: 5. This CDR3 comprises 14 residues. Germline assignment: CDR1 SQVTM and CDR2 ANQGSEA. DNA for the CDR3: TGCAGCGTAGCTGGGACTAGCGGATCCTACGAGCAGTACTTC. Translating gives CSVAGTSGSYEQYF.

The rearrangement joins TRBV9 to TRBJ2-7, with 8 bases identical to TRBD2. This CDR3 spans 16 amino acids. J gave up 0 bases and V 3 bases, and 8 bases lay outside the gene matches. The V gene's germline CDR1 is SGDLS and CDR2 YYNGEE. In nucleotides, the CDR3 is TGTGCCAGCAGCGAGGGCCTAGCGGGTAGCTCCTACGAGCAGTACTTC. Protein sequence: CASSEGLAGSSYEQYF.

This chain links TRBV7-8 with TRBJ1-4; D is ambiguous. With 4 bases removed from V and 8 bases from J, the gap between germline ends came to 14 bases. The CDR3 runs to 14 residues. CDR1 is SGHVS and CDR2 is FQNEAQ in the germline V gene. The CDR3 here is CASSSHEVKEKLFF. The CDR3 DNA reads as TGTGCCAGCAGCTCGCACGAGGTTAAGGAAAAACTGTTTTTT.

This chain uses TRBV6-5 with TRBJ1-2; D call uncertain. From germline, CDR1 is MNHEY and CDR2 SVGAGI. The CDR3 extends over 12 amino acids. Trimming took off 3 bases at V and 2 bases at J, with 4 bases between the two ends. Here the CDR3 DNA reads TGTGCCAGCAGTTATGGAAACTATGGCTACACCTTC. Translation: CASSYGNYGYTF.

The rearrangement uses TRBV5-6 and TRBJ2-3; D is undetermined. V was pared by 1 base and J by 2 bases, with 11 bases between. This CDR3 spans 15 amino acids. Germline-derived CDR1 and CDR2 are SGHDT and YYEEEE. The CDR3 coding sequence is TGTGCCAGCAGCTTGATGGTGACACCCACAGATACGCAGTATTTT. This encodes CASSLMVTPTDTQYF.

V and J are TRBV27 and TRBJ1-4; D may be TRBD1 (5 bases). Germline CDR1 reads MNHEY; CDR2 reads SMNVEV (reference sequence). The CDR3 extends over 14 amino acids. Trimming left V 3 bases short and J 7 bases short, with 12 bases between. The CDR3 DNA is TGTGCCAGCAGTTTTTTGGGGGGAGGTGAAAAACTGTTTTTT. Its translation: CASSFLGGGEKLFF.

The genes are TRBV5-1 and TRBJ1-2, with a possible D match to TRBD1 (6 bases). The CDR3 is made up of 15 amino acids. The germline CDR1 and CDR2 sequences are SGHRS and YFSETQ. The V end lost 0 bases, the J end lost 0 bases, and 9 bases lay between the germline ends. CDR3: CASSLEGGSNYGYTF. For the CDR3, the DNA is TGCGCCAGCAGCTTGGAGGGGGGCTCTAACTATGGCTACACCTTC.

On this clone itself: This sample also contains other DNA sequences that code for the same CDR3. The chain combines TRBV7-2 with TRBJ2-1; D might be TRBD1 or TRBD2, each matching 5 bases. CDR1 is SGHTA, CDR2 FQGNSA, per germline. Trimming stripped 6 bases from V and 7 bases from J, with 16 bases between. The CDR3 is 14 amino acids. The CDR3 nucleotides read TGTGCCAGCAGTCTAGGACGGGGCAGGAATGAGCAGTTCTTC. Its protein is CASSLGRGRNEQFF.